The clone carrying this TCR beta chain was observed once. The record originates from a study of technical replicates of blood from a handful of donors. Here immunoSEQ multiplex PCR was the method, and the copy in TCRdb shows in-frame clones only, minus some. The sample includes around 13,000 clones, roughly 85% seen only once; the top ten take about an eighth. This sequence was found in a human donor in good health. The sequenced sample was PBMCs.

The CDR3 DNA reads as TGCGCCAGCAGCTTGAACGGGAGGATGGGCGAGCAGTTCTTC. This sequence encodes CASSLNGRMGEQFF. The chain employs TRBV5-1 and TRBJ2-1; TRBD2 matches at 7 bases. Germline V gene lookup returns CDR1 SGHRS and CDR2 YFSETQ. V shed 1 base, J shed 10 bases, and the junction held 8 bases outside the gene matches. This CDR3 spans 14 amino acids. The entire variable domain, with the rest obtained from reference TRBV5-1 and TRBJ2-1, is as follows: KAGVTQTPRYLIKTRGQQVTLSCSPISGHRSVSWYQQTPGQGLQFLFEYFSETQRNKGNFPGRFSGRQFSNSRSEMNVSTLELGDSALYLCASSLNGRMGEQFFGPGTRLTVL.